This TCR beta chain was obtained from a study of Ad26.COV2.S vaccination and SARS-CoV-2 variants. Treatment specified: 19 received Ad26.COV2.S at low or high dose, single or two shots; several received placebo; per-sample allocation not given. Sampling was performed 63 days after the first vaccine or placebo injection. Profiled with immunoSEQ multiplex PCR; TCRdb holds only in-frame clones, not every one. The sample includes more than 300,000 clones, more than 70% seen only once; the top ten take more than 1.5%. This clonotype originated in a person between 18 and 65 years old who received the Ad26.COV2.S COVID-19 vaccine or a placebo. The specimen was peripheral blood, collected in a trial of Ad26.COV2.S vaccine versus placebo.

CDR3 region: CASSISSANEQFF. CDR3 nucleotide sequence: TGTGCCAGCAGCATTTCTAGCGCAAATGAGCAGTTCTTC. The gene calls are TRBV7-3 and TRBJ2-1, with a tentative D call TRBD2 (6 bases). V shed 5 bases and J shed 7 bases, with 12 bases lying between them. The CDR3 is made up of 13 amino acids. The germline V gene encodes CDR1 SGHTA and CDR2 FQGTGA.